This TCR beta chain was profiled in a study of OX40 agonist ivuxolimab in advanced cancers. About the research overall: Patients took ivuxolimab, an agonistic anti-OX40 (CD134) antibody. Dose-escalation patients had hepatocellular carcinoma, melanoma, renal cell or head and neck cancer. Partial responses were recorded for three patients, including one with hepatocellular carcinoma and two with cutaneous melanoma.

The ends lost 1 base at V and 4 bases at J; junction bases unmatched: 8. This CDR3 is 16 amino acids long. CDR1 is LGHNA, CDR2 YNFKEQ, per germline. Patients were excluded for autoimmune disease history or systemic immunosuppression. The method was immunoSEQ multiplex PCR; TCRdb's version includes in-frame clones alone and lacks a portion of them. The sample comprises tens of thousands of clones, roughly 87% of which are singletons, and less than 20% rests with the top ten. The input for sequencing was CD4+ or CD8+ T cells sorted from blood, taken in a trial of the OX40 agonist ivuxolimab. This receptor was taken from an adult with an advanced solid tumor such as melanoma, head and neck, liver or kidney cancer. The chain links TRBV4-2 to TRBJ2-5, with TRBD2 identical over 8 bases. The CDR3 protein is CASSQVAVGLGETQYF. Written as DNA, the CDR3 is TGTGCCAGCAGCCAAGTCGCCGTGGGACTAGGAGAGACCCAGTACTTC.